The clone carrying this TCR beta chain was counted many times. This sample's time point: newly diagnosed GD, antithyroid drugs for less than 3 months. The authors made the TCR library using RNA they extracted from PBMCs. This sample was included in a study of regulatory T cells in long-lasting Graves disease. Germline loops: CDR1 MNHEY, CDR2 SVGAGI. V shed 0 bases and J shed 4 bases, with 7 bases lying between them. The CDR3 is 13 residues long. Building of the TCR beta libraries involved iRepertoire HTBI primers and Arm-PCR of CDR3 regions. TCRdb reanalysed the multiplex PCR reads using MiXCR and keeps one entry per CDR3 protein. The table lists about 470,000 distinct CDR3 sequences, 15% to 20% of them singletons. The sample was also reused in another study, on T cells in Graves' hyperthyroidism and ophthalmopathy. From that paper: First-round RT-PCR with HTBI primers amplified the TCR CDR3 region.

The V call is TRBV6-5, the J call TRBJ2-7; D not resolved. The specimen was peripheral blood mononuclear cells (PBMCs), collected at new diagnosis, from a patient treated with antithyroid drugs. This TCR was sampled from a man aged 35 to 55 with Graves disease. The DNA of the CDR3 is TGTGCCAGCAGTTACTCGAAGGGATACGAGCAGTACTTC. This gives the protein CASSYSKGYEQYF.